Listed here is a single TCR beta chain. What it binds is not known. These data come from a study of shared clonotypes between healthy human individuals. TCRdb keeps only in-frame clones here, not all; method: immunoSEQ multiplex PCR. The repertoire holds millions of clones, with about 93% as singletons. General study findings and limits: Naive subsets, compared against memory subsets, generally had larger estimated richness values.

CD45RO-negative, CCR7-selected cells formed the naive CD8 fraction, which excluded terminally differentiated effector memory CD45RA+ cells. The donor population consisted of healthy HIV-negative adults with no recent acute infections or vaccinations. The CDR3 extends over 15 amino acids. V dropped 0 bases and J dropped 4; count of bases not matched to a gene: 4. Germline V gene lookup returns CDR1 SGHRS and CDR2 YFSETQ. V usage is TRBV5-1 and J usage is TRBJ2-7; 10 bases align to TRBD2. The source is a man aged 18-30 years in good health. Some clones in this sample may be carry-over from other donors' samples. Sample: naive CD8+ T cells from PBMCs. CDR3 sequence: CASSLALAGEYEQYF. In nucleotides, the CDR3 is TGCGCCAGCAGCTTGGCGCTAGCGGGAGAGTACGAGCAGTACTTC.